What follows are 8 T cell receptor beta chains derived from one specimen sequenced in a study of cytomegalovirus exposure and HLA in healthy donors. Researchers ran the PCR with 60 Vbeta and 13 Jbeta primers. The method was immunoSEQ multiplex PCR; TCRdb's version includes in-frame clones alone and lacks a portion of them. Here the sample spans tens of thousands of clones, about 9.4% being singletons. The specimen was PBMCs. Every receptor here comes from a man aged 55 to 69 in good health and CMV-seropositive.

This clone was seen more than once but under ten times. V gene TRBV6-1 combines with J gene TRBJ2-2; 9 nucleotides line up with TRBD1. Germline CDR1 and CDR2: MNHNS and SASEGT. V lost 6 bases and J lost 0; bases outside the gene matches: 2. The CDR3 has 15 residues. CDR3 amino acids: CASRRQGANTGELFF. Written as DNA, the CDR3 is TGTGCCAGCAGGAGACAGGGGGCGAACACCGGGGAGCTGTTTTTT.

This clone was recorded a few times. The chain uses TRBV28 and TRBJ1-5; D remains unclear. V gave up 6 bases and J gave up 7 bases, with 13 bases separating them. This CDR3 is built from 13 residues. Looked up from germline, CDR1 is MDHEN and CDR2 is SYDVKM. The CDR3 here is CASRAHWEQPQHF. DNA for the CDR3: TGTGCCAGCAGGGCCCACTGGGAGCAGCCCCAGCATTTT.

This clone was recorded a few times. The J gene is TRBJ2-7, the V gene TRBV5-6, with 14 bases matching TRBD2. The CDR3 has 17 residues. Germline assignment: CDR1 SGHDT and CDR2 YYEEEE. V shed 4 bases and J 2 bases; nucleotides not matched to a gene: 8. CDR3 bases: TGTGCCAGCAGCGGGACTAGCGGGGGCCTATCTACCTACGAGCAGTACGTC. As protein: CASSGTSGGLSTYEQYV.

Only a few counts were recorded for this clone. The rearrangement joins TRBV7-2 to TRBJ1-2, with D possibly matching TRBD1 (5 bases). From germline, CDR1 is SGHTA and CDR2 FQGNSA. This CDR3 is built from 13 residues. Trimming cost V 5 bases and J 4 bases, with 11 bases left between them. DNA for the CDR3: TGTGCCAGCAGCCTAGACAGTACCTATGGCTACACCTTC. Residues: CASSLDSTYGYTF.

CDR3 DNA: TGTGCCAGCAGGGGGACTAGCGGGAGTCGACACGAGCAGTACTTC. Encoded protein: CASRGTSGSRHEQYF. The rearrangement links TRBV28 to TRBJ2-7, with 14 bases identical to TRBD2. This CDR3 contains 15 residues. Germline CDR1 is MDHEN and CDR2 is SYDVKM. V lost 6 bases to trimming and J lost 5 bases; unmatched junction nucleotides: 6.

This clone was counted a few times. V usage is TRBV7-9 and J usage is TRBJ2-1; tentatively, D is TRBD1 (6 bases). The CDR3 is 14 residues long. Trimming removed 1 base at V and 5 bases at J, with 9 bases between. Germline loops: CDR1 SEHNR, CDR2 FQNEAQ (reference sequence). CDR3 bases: TGTGCCAGCAGCTTAGATGCAGGGGACAATGAGCAGTTCTTC. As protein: CASSLDAGDNEQFF.

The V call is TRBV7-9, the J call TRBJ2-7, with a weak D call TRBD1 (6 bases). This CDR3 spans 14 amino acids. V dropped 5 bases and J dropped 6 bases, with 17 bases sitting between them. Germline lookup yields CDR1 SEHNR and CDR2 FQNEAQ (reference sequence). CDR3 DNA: TGTGCCAGCAGCGGGGACACCGAATATTTCGAGCAGTACTTC. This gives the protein CASSGDTEYFEQYF.

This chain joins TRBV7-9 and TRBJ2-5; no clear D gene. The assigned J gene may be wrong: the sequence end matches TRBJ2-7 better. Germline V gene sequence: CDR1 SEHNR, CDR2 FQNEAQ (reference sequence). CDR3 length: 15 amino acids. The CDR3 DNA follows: TGTGCCAGCAGCTTACATAACAGTACCTCCTACGAGCAGTACTTC. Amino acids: CASSLHNSTSYEQYF.